This T cell receptor (beta chain) was identified in a study of stem cell transplantation in POMP-related autoinflammatory disease. The method was immunoSEQ multiplex PCR; TCRdb's version includes in-frame clones alone and lacks a portion of them. The profile covers some 68,000 clones, with under 95% appearing a single time and 0.55% to 0.85% taken by the ten largest. To note about this clone: Its antigen is not identified.

Study results and limitations: Across all analyzed T-cell subsets, patients with PRAID tended toward reduced diversity and increased clonality.

This clonotype originated in a human patient with POMP-related autoinflammation and immune dysregulation (PRAID). Some T cells may be the graft donor's. The material sequenced was CD4+ T cells from PBMCs, taken after stem cell transplantation.

The chain's CDR3 is CASSRNRGGNTEAFF. CDR3 DNA sequence: TGTGCCAGTTCCAGGAACAGGGGAGGGAACACTGAAGCTTTCTTT. The J gene is TRBJ1-1, the V gene TRBV6-5, with TRBD1 identical over 7 bases. There are 15 residues in the CDR3. J gave up 1 base and V 9 bases, and 11 bases lay outside the gene matches. The germline CDR1 and CDR2 sequences are MNHEY and SVGAGI.